The next 32 T cell receptor beta chains were all read from a single sample in a study of blood T cell repertoires in COVID-19. The assay was immunoSEQ multiplex PCR, and TCRdb's table has in-frame clones only and misses some. Counted here are about 150,000 clones, approximately 80% occurring once; the ten biggest clones make up 11% to 15%. The specimen sequenced was peripheral blood. These receptor sequences come from a woman older than 75 with acute or convalescent COVID-19.

The chain recombines TRBV12-3 or TRBV12-4 with TRBJ1-1, with 9 bases lining up with TRBD1. The CDR3 covers 13 residues. Unmatched junction bases numbered 5, after V lost 5 bases and J lost 7 bases. The CDR3 sequence: CASSATGGNEAFF. For the CDR3, the DNA is TGTGCCAGCAGTGCGACAGGGGGTAATGAAGCTTTCTTT.

This clone was detected only a few times. The chain employs TRBV20-1 and TRBJ2-7, with D possibly matching TRBD1 (6 bases). Trimming removed 3 bases at V and 2 bases at J, with 8 bases between. This CDR3 region has 12 residues. Per the germline V gene, CDR1 is DFQATT and CDR2 is SNEGSKA (reference sequence). The CDR3 nucleotides are TGCAGTGCTAGTACAGGGACCTACGAGCAGTACTTC. This translates into CSASTGTYEQYF.

V and J are TRBV2 and TRBJ2-5; 7 positions agree with TRBD1. Trimming cost V 6 bases and J 1 base; bases outside gene matches: 5. This CDR3 contains 14 residues. Germline CDR1 SNHLY, CDR2 FYNNEI. The CDR3 here is CASRLTGTQETQYF. CDR3 coding DNA: TGTGCCAGCAGGCTGACAGGGACCCAAGAGACCCAGTACTTC.

This clone was recorded a few times. The genes are TRBV6-5 and TRBJ2-7, with D unclear. The CDR3 runs 14 residues. CDR1 and CDR2 (germline): MNHEY, SVGAGI. The ends were cut back, 4 bases at V and 1 base at J, with 11 bases in the middle. CDR3 coding DNA: TGTGCCAGCAGTTCCGAGAGGTGGTCCTACGAGCAGTACTTC. Translation: CASSSERWSYEQYF.

J is TRBJ1-5 and V is TRBV5-5, with D possibly TRBD1 on 5 matching bases. V was cut by 0 bases and J by 5 bases, with 15 bases left in between. CDR1 and CDR2 (germline): SGHKS, YYEKEE (reference sequence). CDR3 length equals 16 residues. In DNA, the CDR3 is TGTGCCAGCAGCTTGGCAGCAGGGCAGAGAGATCAGCCCCAGCATTTT. This codes for CASSLAAGQRDQPQHF.

The chain links TRBV28 to TRBJ2-7, with TRBD2 matching over 8 bases. The CDR3 totals 15 residues. Trimming removed 7 bases from V and 3 bases from J; junction bases left unmatched: 11. Germline V gives CDR1 MDHEN, CDR2 SYDVKM. The DNA for the CDR3 is TGTGCCAGCACCTCCCCCGGGACTAGTCGCTACGAGCAGTACTTC. Protein product: CASTSPGTSRYEQYF.

The genes are TRBV5-4 and TRBJ1-5; 9 bases agree with TRBD1. This CDR3 is 14 amino acids long. Germline values: CDR1 SGHNT, CDR2 YYREEE (reference sequence). Germline trimming cut 4 bases from V and 7 bases from J; bases unmatched to any gene: 6. CDR3 in DNA: TGTGCCAGCAGCCTACAGGGGGCAGGGCAGCCCCAGCATTTT. Translation: CASSLQGAGQPQHF.

The chain employs TRBV4-2 and TRBJ2-2, with D tentatively TRBD2 (6 bases). V was clipped by 0 bases and J by 4 bases, with 18 bases between them. CDR1 and CDR2 (germline): LGHNA, YNFKEQ. The CDR3 runs 18 residues. CDR3 in DNA: TGTGCCAGCAGCCAAGAGGGTCGGGGTTTGACTAGCACCGGGGAGCTGTTTTTT. Amino acid sequence: CASSQEGRGLTSTGELFF.

CDR3 bases: TGTGCCAGCAGTGAAAGCGGGGGGGCGACTGAGCAGTACTTC. It yields the protein CASSESGGATEQYF. This chain uses TRBV2 with TRBJ2-7, with 10 nucleotides matching TRBD2. V trimming: 2 bases; J trimming: 7 bases; junction bases outside the gene matches: 5. CDR1 SNHLY and CDR2 FYNNEI come from the germline V gene. This CDR3 has 14 residues.

The J gene is TRBJ1-2, the V gene TRBV28; 9 nucleotides agree with TRBD1. Germline loops: CDR1 MDHEN, CDR2 SYDVKM. The CDR3 spans 16 residues. Unmatched junction bases numbered 7, after V lost 3 bases and J lost 2 bases. The CDR3 region has the DNA TGTGCCAGCAGTTTTGGAGGGACAGGGACCAACTATGGCTACACCTTC. It yields the protein CASSFGGTGTNYGYTF.

This clone was found a few times. The V and J genes are TRBV28 and TRBJ1-5; possible D gene TRBD1, 5 bases. Germline V lookup: CDR1 MDHEN, CDR2 SYDVKM. Trimming stripped 8 bases from V and 1 base from J, with 12 bases between. The CDR3 sequence is 14 residues long. The CDR3 nucleotides read TGTGCCAGCGTGGGGGGGGGAAGCAATCAGCCCCAGCATTTT. Translation gives CASVGGGSNQPQHF.

The J gene is TRBJ1-1, the V gene TRBV5-1; D gene uncertain. Trimming left V 2 bases short and J 6 bases short, with 14 bases between. CDR3 length: 14 amino acids. CDR1 SGHRS and CDR2 YFSETQ come from the germline V gene. The CDR3: CASSFQPSPPEAFF. DNA for the CDR3: TGCGCCAGCAGCTTCCAGCCTAGCCCACCTGAAGCTTTCTTT.

The chain uses TRBV11-2 and TRBJ1-1; TRBD1 agrees at 8 bases. The CDR3 is made up of 18 amino acids. V lost 0 bases to trimming and J lost 0 bases; unmatched junction nucleotides: 9. CDR1 is SGHAT and CDR2 is FQNNGV in the germline V gene. CDR3 nucleotide sequence: TGTGCCAGCAGCTTAGAGGGTCGTCAGGGGGCCTTGAACACTGAAGCTTTCTTT. This codes for CASSLEGRQGALNTEAFF.

The chain has TRBV5-1 and TRBJ1-2; 7 bases align to TRBD1. Germline CDR1 is SGHRS and CDR2 is YFSETQ. The CDR3 runs to 16 residues. V shed 0 bases, J shed 4 bases, and the junction held 9 bases outside the gene matches. The CDR3 sequence is CASSLAPTGAGYGYTF. The CDR3 DNA sequence: TGCGCCAGCAGCTTGGCCCCAACAGGGGCAGGCTATGGCTACACCTTC. The entire variable domain, with the rest obtained from reference TRBV5-1 and TRBJ1-2, is as follows: KAGVTQTPRYLIKTRGQQVTLSCSPISGHRSVSWYQQTPGQGLQFLFEYFSETQRNKGNFPGRFSGRQFSNSRSEMNVSTLELGDSALYLCASSLAPTGAGYGYTFGSGTRLTVV.

This chain uses TRBV10-1 with TRBJ2-7; 7 bases fit TRBD2. Germline CDR1 and CDR2: WNHNN and SYGVQD (reference sequence). This CDR3 is built from 13 residues. J gave up 5 bases and V 3 bases, and 4 bases lay outside the gene matches. The CDR3 sequence is CASSEAGRDEQYF. The CDR3 bases are TGCGCCAGCAGTGAAGCAGGGAGGGACGAGCAGTACTTC.

The chain carries TRBV5-1 and TRBJ2-7; 7 positions agree with TRBD1. Germline loops: CDR1 SGHRS, CDR2 YFSETQ. After removal of 5 bases from V and 0 bases from J, the junction contained 8 bases not matched to a gene. The CDR3 spans 15 residues. CDR3 sequence: CASSVGQEFSYEQYF. Here the CDR3 DNA reads TGCGCCAGCAGTGTCGGACAGGAGTTCTCCTACGAGCAGTACTTC.

This chain uses TRBV19 with TRBJ1-2, with a tentative D call TRBD1 (5 bases). CDR3 length: 12 residues. The ends were cut back, 11 bases at V and 2 bases at J, with 12 bases in the middle. Germline lookup yields CDR1 LNHDA and CDR2 SQIVND (reference sequence). CDR3 DNA: TGTGCCTTACAAAGGGGCAACTATGGCTACACCTTC. It codes for CALQRGNYGYTF.

V and J are TRBV29-1 and TRBJ2-6; the D is unclear. There are 15 residues in the CDR3. Germline lookup yields CDR1 SQVTM and CDR2 ANQGSEA. V lost 4 bases, J lost 0 bases, and 10 bases lay in between. In DNA form, the CDR3 reads TGCAGCGTTGCAACAGCTTACTCTGGGGCCAACGTCCTGACTTTC. Encoded protein: CSVATAYSGANVLTF. Full variable domain (outside the CDR3, taken from reference TRBV29-1 and TRBJ2-6): SAVISQKPSRDICQRGTSLTIQCQVDSQVTMMFWYRQQPGQSLTLIATANQGSEATYESGFVIDKFPISRPNLTFSTLTVSNMSPEDSSIYLCSVATAYSGANVLTFGAGSRLTVL.

This clone was counted a few times. This chain connects TRBV15 to TRBJ2-2, with 9 bases fitting TRBD2. V shed 5 bases, J shed 0 bases, and the junction held 10 bases outside the gene matches. The CDR3 is made up of 18 amino acids. Germline CDR1 LNHNV, CDR2 YYDKDF (reference sequence). CDR3 sequence reads: CATSGWTSETSNTGELFF. The CDR3 DNA sequence: TGTGCCACCAGCGGTTGGACTAGCGAGACCTCGAACACCGGGGAGCTGTTTTTT.

The V call is TRBV5-1, the J call TRBJ1-4; D ambiguous. Trimming removed 2 bases from V and 0 bases from J, with 5 bases in between. The CDR3 has 14 amino acids. CDR1 is SGHRS and CDR2 is YFSETQ in the germline V gene. CDR3: CASSFGSTNEKLFF. DNA for the CDR3: TGCGCCAGCAGCTTCGGGTCAACTAATGAAAAACTGTTTTTT.

The rearrangement links TRBV5-5 to TRBJ1-1; 8 bases map to TRBD1. In germline, CDR1 is SGHKS, CDR2 YYEKEE (reference sequence). Trimming cost V 1 base and J 3 bases; bases outside gene matches: 2. The CDR3 is 14 residues long. The CDR3 nucleotides read TGTGCCAGCAGCTTGCGGACAGGGCACACTGAAGCTTTCTTT. This sequence encodes CASSLRTGHTEAFF.

The chain couples TRBV27 to TRBJ1-5; D not certain. The CDR3 has 15 amino acids. V was trimmed by 3 bases and J by 2 bases, leaving 11 bases between them. Germline V gene data show CDR1 as MNHEY and CDR2 as SMNVEV (reference sequence). CDR3 bases: TGTGCCAGCAGTTTCGAGGGATTGGGCAATCAGCCCCAGCATTTT. Translating gives CASSFEGLGNQPQHF.

This chain connects TRBV5-1 to TRBJ2-1; TRBD2 matches at 12 bases. Germline assignment: CDR1 SGHRS and CDR2 YFSETQ. The CDR3 is 17 amino acids. V lost 4 bases to trimming and J lost 0 bases; unmatched junction nucleotides: 5. CDR3 loop: CASSPSGGASSYNEQFF. The DNA of the CDR3 is TGCGCCAGCAGCCCTAGCGGGGGGGCTAGCTCCTACAATGAGCAGTTCTTC.

This clone was recorded once. The chain is built from TRBV18 and TRBJ2-7; TRBD1 is a possible D gene (6 bases). The ends were cut back, 2 bases at V and 4 bases at J, with 9 bases in the middle. The germline CDR1 and CDR2 sequences are KGHSH and LQKENI. The CDR3 covers 13 residues. The CDR3 DNA sequence: TGTGCCAGCTCACCAGCAGGGGTGTACGAGCAGTACTTC. Residues: CASSPAGVYEQYF.

The chain uses TRBV9 and TRBJ2-1; no firm D call. Trimming shortened V by 3 bases and J by 5 bases, and 9 bases separated the two germline ends. Germline V CDR1 and CDR2: SGDLS, YYNGEE. The CDR3 extends over 13 amino acids. The CDR3 reads CASSAGPNNEQFF. The CDR3 DNA is TGTGCCAGCAGCGCAGGCCCCAACAATGAGCAGTTCTTC.

This clone was observed a few times. The chain employs TRBV7-9 and TRBJ1-1; 8 bases match TRBD1. CDR1 SEHNR and CDR2 FQNEAQ come from the germline V gene (reference sequence). The V segment lost 5 bases and the J segment 3 bases; nucleotides outside the gene matches: 5. This CDR3 is 14 amino acids long. CDR3 nucleotide sequence: TGTGCCAGCAGCCGACAGGGGTCCGACACTGAAGCTTTCTTT. It specifies CASSRQGSDTEAFF.

The gene calls are TRBV6-1 and TRBJ2-7, with 9 bases fitting TRBD1. The CDR3 contains 14 residues. CDR1 is MNHNS and CDR2 is SASEGT in the germline V gene. The V and J ends lost 2 bases and 3 bases, in that order; junction bases with no gene match: 2. CDR3 sequence reads: CASSEPGQGYEQYF. The CDR3 DNA reads TGTGCCAGCAGTGAACCGGGACAGGGCTACGAGCAGTACTTC.

This clone was detected only a few times. Here the CDR3 reads CASSQYRGEGYTF. DNA for the CDR3: TGTGCCAGCAGCCAGTACAGGGGGGAAGGCTACACCTTC. The J gene is TRBJ1-2, the V gene TRBV3-1 (or the pseudogene TRBV3-2), with 8 bases aligning to TRBD1. V gave up 3 bases and J gave up 8 bases; unmatched junction bases: 5. Germline lookup yields CDR1 LGHDT and CDR2 YNNKEL (reference sequence). CDR3 size: 13 residues.

The chain recombines TRBV18 with TRBJ1-5; D might be TRBD1 (5 bases). Trimming removed 4 bases at V and 8 bases at J, with 15 bases between. CDR1 and CDR2 (germline): KGHSH, LQKENI. The CDR3 length is 14 residues. DNA for the CDR3: TGTGCCAGCTCACTCGGCGTGGGGGGTGAGCCCCAGCATTTT. Its translation: CASSLGVGGEPQHF.

This chain uses TRBV5-1 with TRBJ1-2, with D maybe TRBD1 (5 bases). V was shortened by 0 bases and J by 8 bases, with 8 bases between the two germline ends. CDR1 is SGHRS and CDR2 is YFSETQ in the germline V gene. The CDR3 totals 12 residues. The CDR3 loop reads CASSLEGVGYTF. The CDR3 coding sequence is TGCGCCAGCAGCTTGGAAGGGGTCGGCTACACCTTC.

The chain combines TRBV3-1 (or the pseudogene TRBV3-2) with TRBJ1-6; the match to TRBD1 covers 9 bases. CDR1 and CDR2 (germline): LGHDT, YNNKEL (reference sequence). This CDR3 has 15 residues. V lost 6 bases, J lost 7 bases, and 7 bases stayed unmatched. DNA for the CDR3: TGTGCCAGCAGACCTAGGACAGGGGAGAATTCACCCCTCCACTTT. It codes for CASRPRTGENSPLHF.

The rearrangement joins TRBV30 to TRBJ2-3; unclear D gene. This CDR3 has 11 amino acids. The V gene lost 2 bases and the J gene lost 4 bases, with 4 bases spanning the gap. CDR1 and CDR2 from the germline V gene are GTSNPN and SVGIG (reference sequence). CDR3 DNA: TGTGCCTGGAGTCCAGCAGATACGCAGTATTTT. This sequence encodes CAWSPADTQYF.